This T cell receptor (beta chain) was profiled in a study of blood T cell repertoires in COVID-19. Study summary: Acute-phase and convalescent COVID-19 samples originated in the United States, Italy and Spain. From T cells, B-cell-depleted T cells, or PBMCs came the material, which was cDNA or gDNA.

As handled by the study authors: Amplified reference gene primers provided the basis for estimating nucleated cell counts. Profiling relied on immunoSEQ multiplex PCR, and the TCRdb table lists in-frame clones only, not all of them. V and J calls and clone size are as listed in that table; D and trimming were resolved from the DNA. The sample has around 270,000 clones, more than 75% seen once. Germline assignment: CDR1 MNHNY and CDR2 SVGAGI (reference sequence). The CDR3 loop spans 14 amino acids. The germline V and J ends were trimmed by 0 bases and 4 bases, with 9 bases remaining between them. The genes are TRBV6-6 and TRBJ1-2, with D unclear. Input material: peripheral blood. This TCR was sampled from a woman aged 50 to 60 with acute or convalescent COVID-19. The CDR3, as DNA: TGTGCCAGCAGTTACTCGAGGCAGAGCTATGGCTACACCTTC. It is translated as CASSYSRQSYGYTF.